This T cell receptor beta chain was captured in a study of cytomegalovirus exposure and HLA in healthy donors. Amplification used 60 Vbeta primers and 13 Jbeta primers. Assay used: immunoSEQ multiplex PCR; TCRdb lists only in-frame clones, some missing. Among 85,000 to 120,000 clones listed, 65% to 85% were seen once. Trimming took 0 bases from V and 2 from J; bases not matched to a gene: 0. The CDR3 has 14 residues. Germline values: CDR1 SGHRS, CDR2 YFSETQ. Sequencing used PBMCs. V gene TRBV5-1 combines with J gene TRBJ2-5, with TRBD1 identical over 8 bases. This TCR came from a male donor in good health and CMV-seropositive. The CDR3 sequence: CASSLGTGQETQYF. For the CDR3, the DNA is TGCGCCAGCAGCTTGGGGACAGGGCAAGAGACCCAGTACTTC.